The clone carrying this T cell receptor beta chain was seen a single time. Antigen unknown. This specimen comes from a study of cytomegalovirus exposure and HLA in healthy donors. Overall study: The same platform was used for the 110 or so validation repertoires as for the approximately 670 first-cohort repertoires, as reported in a later analysis.

Overall study findings and caveats: Rare TCR sequences predominated, though certain public TCRs were found in many donors. The tendency of first-cohort TCR clusters to co-occur in the 120 or so validation repertoires was the finding of a later analysis.

This CDR3 spans 16 amino acids. Germline V gene data show CDR1 as MGHDK and CDR2 as SYGVNS. Trimming removed 3 bases from V and 0 bases from J; junction bases left unmatched: 3. Generated by immunoSEQ multiplex PCR, the TCRdb table keeps only in-frame clones and is missing some. The profile covers 130,000 to 150,000 clones, with about 91% appearing a single time and 7.5% to 8.5% taken by the ten largest. Sequencing was carried out using PBMCs. This chain connects TRBV25-1 to TRBJ1-5; TRBD1 agrees at 9 bases. This TCR was recovered from a woman younger than 35 in good health and CMV-seropositive. The CDR3 here is CASSDPGQGSNQPQHF. The CDR3 DNA sequence: TGTGCCAGCAGTGACCCGGGACAGGGTAGCAATCAGCCCCAGCATTTT. Based on the CDR3 plus reference TRBV25-1 and TRBJ1-5, the full variable domain is EADIYQTPRYLVIGTGKKITLECSQTMGHDKMYWYQQDPGMELHLIHYSYGVNSTEKGDLSSESTVSRIRTEHFPLTLESARPSHTSQYLCASSDPGQGSNQPQHFGDGTRLSIL.